This T cell receptor (beta chain) stems from a study of OX40 agonist ivuxolimab in advanced cancers. Study-level findings and limits: Part of the nonresponder group also had normalized T-cell clonal expansion that was low. Relative to CD4+, CD8+ T cells held more expanded clones on average.

Autoimmune disease history or systemic immunosuppression barred patients. Clones were read by immunoSEQ multiplex PCR, and TCRdb kept only the in-frame ones, dropping some. The data show approximately 68,000 clones, 84% seen once. As concerns this clone: The antigen is undetermined.

CDR1 and CDR2 (germline): SGHDT, YYEEEE. This CDR3 has 15 amino acids. The trim removed 2 bases at V and 1 base at J, leaving 3 bases unmatched. This clonotype was obtained from an adult with an advanced solid tumor such as melanoma, head and neck, liver or kidney cancer. Sample: CD4+ or CD8+ T cells sorted from blood, taken in a trial of the OX40 agonist ivuxolimab. The chain joins TRBV5-6 to TRBJ2-3; 8 bases agree with TRBD1. CDR3 loop: CASSFGQGGTDTQYF. The CDR3, as DNA: TGTGCCAGCAGCTTCGGACAGGGCGGCACAGATACGCAGTATTTT.